The rows below give T cell receptor beta chains drawn from one sample of a study of human thymus T cells. Only in-frame clones appear in the TCRdb table, and some are missing; sequencing was by immunoSEQ multiplex PCR. Counted here are around 45,000 clones, 95% occurring once; the ten biggest clones make up 0.15% to 0.2%. The sequencing sample was made of blood. Receptors were obtained from a girl under three years old with a congenital heart defect but otherwise immunologically healthy. Both conserved end residues are part of each CDR3. The order of the fields is V gene, clone size, D gene, J gene, CDR3 protein, CDR3 DNA. The D gene is left open where the match is weak. Expanded clones get a size class; other rows say once, few or many, or leave the size out.

>TRBV5-4|.|.|TRBJ1-2
CASSLRGGYTF
TGTGCCAGCAGCTTGCGGGGAGGCTACACCTTC
>TRBV6-1|.|TRBD1|TRBJ2-1
CASSEMWTGGWNEQFF
TGTGCCAGCAGTGAGATGTGGACAGGGGGGTGGAATGAGCAGTTCTTC
>TRBV5-1|.|.|TRBJ1-4
CASSLGANEKLFF
TGCGCCAGCAGCCTGGGGGCTAATGAAAAACTGTTTTTT
>TRBV4-1|.|.|TRBJ2-6
CASSRTPQSRANVLTF
TGCGCCAGCAGCAGAACTCCACAAAGTCGGGCCAACGTCCTGACTTTC
>TRBV6-1|.|.|TRBJ1-2
CASRQLLLSYTF
TGTGCCAGCCGACAGCTTCTTTTAAGCTACACCTTC
>TRBV5-5|once|TRBD1|TRBJ2-7
CASSPTGTGAYEQYF
TGTGCCAGCAGCCCAACCGGGACAGGGGCCTACGAGCAGTACTTC
>TRBV5-1|.|TRBD1|TRBJ1-2
CASSPTGTAGGYTF
TGCGCCAGCAGCCCGACCGGGACAGCTGGAGGCTACACCTTC
>TRBV2|.|.|TRBJ2-7
CASSEGEASYEQYF
TGTGCCAGCAGTGAAGGGGAGGCGAGCTACGAGCAGTACTTC
>TRBV29-1|.|TRBD1|TRBJ2-7
CSVETDRVGDEQYF
TGCAGCGTTGAGACCGACAGGGTCGGTGACGAGCAGTACTTC
>TRBV27|.|.|TRBJ1-5
CASSLEYNQPQHF
TGTGCCAGCAGTTTAGAGTACAATCAGCCCCAGCATTTT
>TRBV7-2|.|.|TRBJ1-4
CASSLWQNEKLFF
TGTGCCAGCAGCTTATGGCAGAATGAAAAACTGTTTTTT
>TRBV10-3|.|.|TRBJ2-2
CASSGLVSSNTGELFF
TGTGCCAGCAGCGGGCTTGTGTCCTCGAACACCGGGGAGCTGTTTTTT
>TRBV27|.|.|TRBJ1-4
CASSLYGTDNEKLFF
TGTGCCAGCAGTTTATACGGAACAGATAATGAAAAACTGTTTTTT
>TRBV11-2|.|.|TRBJ2-7
CASSPPTGTYEQYF
TGTGCCAGCAGCCCCCCAACAGGAACCTACGAGCAGTACTTC
>TRBV19|.|.|TRBJ2-2
CASLRHKQGTKGLRTGELFF
TGTGCCAGTCTTCGCCATAAGCAGGGGACCAAGGGCCTCCGCACCGGGGAGCTGTTTTTT
>TRBV19|.|.|TRBJ1-5
CASSIGGSNQPQHF
TGTGCCAGTAGTATAGGGGGGAGCAATCAGCCCCAGCATTTT
>TRBV5-6|.|.|TRBJ2-7
CASSLDPGTSSYEQYF
TGTGCCAGCAGCTTAGACCCCGGGACGAGCTCCTACGAGCAGTACTTC
>TRBV19|once|TRBD1|TRBJ1-2
CASREPFSGTGYGYTF
TGTGCCAGTAGAGAGCCCTTTTCCGGGACAGGCTATGGCTACACCTTC
>TRBV4-1|.|TRBD2|TRBJ2-5
CASSQGSGGRAETQYF
TGCGCCAGCAGCCAAGGATCCGGCGGGAGGGCCGAGACCCAGTACTTC
>TRBV21-1|once|.|TRBJ2-7
CASSKQSYEQYF
TGTGCCAGCAGCAAACAGTCCTACGAGCAGTACTTC
>TRBV5-4|once|.|TRBJ2-7
CASSLEQGLEQYF
TGTGCCAGCAGCTTGGAACAGGGCCTCGAGCAGTACTTC
>TRBV5-4|.|.|TRBJ1-5
CASSFGSNQPQHF
TGTGCCAGCAGCTTCGGCAGCAATCAGCCCCAGCATTTT
>TRBV7-9|.|.|TRBJ1-1
CASSSGYTEAFF
TGTGCCAGCAGCTCGGGGTACACTGAAGCTTTCTTT
>TRBV7-8|.|.|TRBJ1-4
CASSLDVGTNEKLFF
TGTGCCAGCAGCTTAGACGTGGGGACTAATGAAAAACTGTTTTTT
>TRBV30|.|.|TRBJ2-5
CACSPGQETQYF
TGTGCCTGCTCCCCGGGGCAAGAGACCCAGTACTTC
>TRBV5-4|.|TRBD2|TRBJ2-3
CASSFWREPTDTQYF
TGTGCCAGCAGCTTCTGGCGGGAGCCCACAGATACGCAGTATTTT
>TRBV27|.|TRBD2|TRBJ2-1
CASRLRTSGRFNEQFF
TGTGCCAGCAGGTTGAGGACTAGCGGGAGATTCAATGAGCAGTTCTTC
>TRBV5-4|.|.|TRBJ2-3
CASSLGHYTDTQYF
TGTGCCAGCAGCTTGGGGCACTACACAGATACGCAGTATTTT
>TRBV7-6|.|.|TRBJ2-7
CASSQRPPGEQYF
TGTGCCAGCAGCCAAAGACCCCCGGGGGAGCAGTACTTC
>TRBV4-1|.|.|TRBJ1-5
CASSPGQFNQPQHF
TGCGCCAGCAGCCCAGGACAGTTCAATCAGCCCCAGCATTTT
>TRBV29-1|.|TRBD1|TRBJ2-1
CSGVGQAYNEQFF
TGCAGCGGGGTTGGACAGGCCTACAATGAGCAGTTCTTC
>TRBV2|.|TRBD2|TRBJ2-7
CASSPRTRTGEQYF
TGTGCCAGCAGCCCCAGGACTAGAACCGGCGAGCAGTACTTC
>TRBV5-6|.|.|TRBJ2-7
CASSLGLTARYEQYF
TGTGCCAGCAGCTTGGGTTTGACAGCACGTTACGAGCAGTACTTC
>TRBV19|once|TRBD1|TRBJ1-2
CASSRTGNYGYTF
TGTGCCAGTAGTAGGACAGGGAACTATGGCTACACCTTC
>TRBV29-1|.|TRBD1|TRBJ2-5
CSVVRGSSHLQETQYF
TGCAGCGTTGTCAGGGGGAGCAGCCACCTACAAGAGACCCAGTACTTC
>TRBV5-1|once|.|TRBJ1-1
CASSLLLNTEAFF
TGCGCCAGCAGCCTATTACTGAACACTGAAGCTTTCTTT
>TRBV5-1|.|.|TRBJ1-2
CASSLESRNYGYTF
TGCGCCAGCAGCTTGGAGTCCAGAAACTATGGCTACACCTTC
>TRBV4-1|.|TRBD1|TRBJ1-3
CASSRTGGRSSGNTIYF
TGCGCCAGCAGCCGCACAGGGGGCCGGAGCTCTGGAAACACCATATATTTT
>TRBV5-1|few|.|TRBJ1-2
CASSDGNYGYTF
TGCGCCAGCAGCGACGGTAACTATGGCTACACCTTC
>TRBV5-1|.|.|TRBJ2-6
CASSYGGTASSGANVLTF
TGCGCCAGCAGCTATGGGGGGACAGCGAGCTCTGGGGCCAACGTCCTGACTTTC
>TRBV5-1|once|.|TRBJ2-4
CASSLDGGVANIQYF
TGCGCCAGCAGCTTGGATGGGGGAGTGGCAAACATTCAGTACTTC
>TRBV10-3|once|TRBD2|TRBJ2-7
CAISVQAGDGEQYF
TGTGCCATCAGTGTACAGGCGGGAGACGGCGAGCAGTACTTC
>TRBV6-1|.|.|TRBJ2-3
CASSEAAEGVPDTQYF
TGTGCCAGCAGTGAAGCCGCGGAGGGGGTTCCAGATACGCAGTATTTT
>TRBV7-2|.|TRBD1|TRBJ2-7
CASSSAAGGAYEQYF
TGTGCCAGCAGTTCCGCGGCAGGGGGCGCTTACGAGCAGTACTTC
>TRBV7-2|.|TRBD1|TRBJ2-5
CASSEGQPETQYF
TGTGCCAGCAGCGAGGGACAGCCAGAGACCCAGTACTTC
>TRBV5-1|once|.|TRBJ1-4
CASSSRGATNEKLFF
TGCGCCAGCAGCTCCAGGGGAGCAACTAATGAAAAACTGTTTTTT
>TRBV7-2|.|TRBD1|TRBJ1-2
CASSLRRVGGRNYGYTF
TGTGCCAGCAGCTTAAGGAGGGTAGGGGGCAGGAACTATGGCTACACCTTC
>TRBV7-9|.|.|TRBJ2-1
CASSHEGVTRDEQFF
TGTGCCAGCAGCCATGAAGGGGTAACGAGGGATGAGCAGTTCTTC
>TRBV6-1|.|.|TRBJ2-7
CASSAGVSFYEQYF
TGTGCCAGCAGCGCAGGGGTTTCGTTCTACGAGCAGTACTTC
>TRBV28|.|.|TRBJ2-1
CASSFLRYNEQFF
TGTGCCAGCAGTTTCCTAAGATACAATGAGCAGTTCTTC
>TRBV6-1|.|.|TRBJ2-5
CASSEETQYF
TGTGCCAGCAGTGAAGAGACCCAGTACTTC